Here is one T cell receptor (beta chain) with its context. Its antigen remains unknown. The data derive from a study of a mutant IDH1 vaccine in newly diagnosed glioma. Background on the study: Before enrollment, patients got radiotherapy alone, temozolomide alone, or mostly the combination. Study outcomes and limitations: Pseudoprogression showed no apparent link to changes in top peripheral T cell clonotypes.

This sample's time point: baseline, week 1 (first vaccination visit). The treatment: pre-vaccination baseline after standard-of-care therapy. Every donor had a new WHO grade 3 or 4 astrocytoma that was IDH1-mutant, with loss of nuclear ATRX. Sequenced by immunoSEQ multiplex PCR; TCRdb stores in-frame clones only, minus some. The table shows around 53,000 clones, with 86% occurring only once. Germline assignment: CDR1 SEHNR and CDR2 FQNEAQ (reference sequence). The CDR3 contains 15 residues. Trimming stripped 5 bases from V and 0 bases from J, with 13 bases between. The receptor was isolated from a man aged 40-49 years with glioma. Sample: PBMCs, taken from a glioma patient treated with radiotherapy, temozolomide or both. The V gene is TRBV7-9, the J gene TRBJ1-1, with no clear D. The CDR3 coding sequence is TGTGCCAGCAGCACCGGACTGAGAATGAACACTGAAGCTTTCTTT. Its protein is CASSTGLRMNTEAFF.